The clone carrying this T cell receptor (beta chain) was recorded a few times. Source study methods: Nucleated cell number was recorded as an estimate derived from reference gene primer amplification. Profiling relied on immunoSEQ multiplex PCR, and the TCRdb table lists in-frame clones only, not all of them. That table is the source of V, J and clone size, and D and trimming were worked out from the DNA. The data hold about 200,000 clones, with 80% to 90% observed a single time. The sample originates from a study of blood T cell repertoires in COVID-19. Study-level information: COVID-19 samples collected from the United States, Italy and Spain covered acute and convalescent phases. The cDNA or gDNA used as material had been derived from T cells, B-cell-depleted T cells, or PBMCs.

The V segment lost 3 bases and the J segment 4 bases; nucleotides outside the gene matches: 6. The CDR3 contains 14 residues. Germline V gives CDR1 SGDLS, CDR2 YYNGEE. The J gene is TRBJ1-2, the V gene TRBV9, with 7 positions matching TRBD1. The receptor comes from a man aged 50 to 59 with acute or convalescent COVID-19. Input material: peripheral blood. CDR3 sequence reads: CASSATTGFYGYTF. In nucleotides, the CDR3 is TGTGCCAGCAGCGCAACGACAGGGTTCTATGGCTACACCTTC. The variable domain in full, completed from reference TRBV9 and TRBJ1-2, reads DSGVTQTPKHLITATGQRVTLRCSPRSGDLSVYWYQQSLDQGLQFLIQYYNGEERAKGNILERFSAQQFPDLHSELNLSSLELGDSALYFCASSATTGFYGYTFGSGTRLTVV.